These 29 T cell receptor beta chains were all obtained from the same sample, sequenced in a study of T cells in Graves' hyperthyroidism and ophthalmopathy. Amplification of TCR beta CDR3 regions used RNA as the template. The study used the HTBI primer set for a first-round RT-PCR of the TCR CDR3. TCRdb itself ran the multiplex PCR reads through MiXCR, one entry per CDR3 protein. The top ten hold about 3.7% of the sample, which has 380,000 or so distinct CDR3 sequences, about 20% seen once. The sample comprised blood. These receptors were collected from a woman between 18 and 29 years old with Graves' hyperthyroidism.

There are many counts of this clonotype. The chain employs TRBV4-1 and TRBJ1-1; D possibly corresponds to TRBD1 (5 bases). Germline V gene data show CDR1 as MGHRA and CDR2 as YSYEKL. V lost 4 bases, J lost 0 bases, and 12 bases lay in between. The CDR3 is 15 residues long. CDR3 coding DNA: TGCGCCAGCAGCCGATCAAGGACAATGAACACTGAAGCTTTCTTT. This codes for CASSRSRTMNTEAFF.

This clonotype was detected many times. CDR3 bases: TGTGCCAGCAGCTCCAAGGTGTTGGCACATAACTATGGCTACACCTTC. It codes for CASSSKVLAHNYGYTF. This rearrangement joins TRBV11-2 to TRBJ1-2, with no clear D. CDR1 and CDR2 from the germline V gene are SGHAT and FQNNGV. The CDR3 is made up of 16 amino acids. Trimming stripped 4 bases from V and 1 base from J, with 16 bases between. Using reference TRBV11-2 and TRBJ1-2 for the parts outside the CDR3, the full variable domain is EAGVAQSPRYKIIEKRQSVAFWCNPISGHATLYWYQQILGQGPKLLIQFQNNGVVDDSQLPKDRFSAERLKGVDSTLKIQPAKLEDSAVYLCASSSKVLAHNYGYTFGSGTRLTVV.

The sample holds many counts of this clonotype. The rearrangement joins TRBV28 to TRBJ1-2; D is perhaps TRBD1 (5 bases). The V and J ends lost 2 bases and 4 bases respectively, with 11 bases between them. Germline loops: CDR1 MDHEN, CDR2 SYDVKM. The CDR3 loop spans 14 amino acids. This CDR3 is CASSLSDRAYGYTF. The CDR3, as DNA: TGTGCCAGCAGTTTAAGTGACAGAGCCTATGGCTACACCTTC.

This clonotype was detected many times. The chain uses TRBV24-1 and TRBJ2-2; D perhaps matches TRBD2 (5 bases). From germline, CDR1 is KGHDR and CDR2 SFDVKD. The CDR3 runs to 11 residues. The V and J ends lost 8 bases and 7 bases respectively, with 7 bases between them. The CDR3 DNA reads as TGTGCCACCAAAGGGAGCGGGGAGCTGTTTTTT. Translating gives CATKGSGELFF.

V gene TRBV12-3 or TRBV12-4 combines with J gene TRBJ2-2; D perhaps matches TRBD1 (6 bases). The CDR3 covers 13 residues. V was cut by 10 bases and J by 2 bases, with 11 bases left in between. DNA for the CDR3: TGTGCCACCAAGGACAGCAACACCGGGGAGCTGTTTTTT. This gives the protein CATKDSNTGELFF.

This clonotype was counted ten times or more. V usage is TRBV12-3 or TRBV12-4 and J usage is TRBJ1-1; no firm D call. Between the trimmed V and J ends, which lost 8 bases and 5 bases, there was a span of 15 bases. The CDR3 length is 13 residues. The CDR3 DNA is TGTGCCAGCGGGGTCTGGGGAGAGACTGAAGCTTTCTTT. Translated: CASGVWGETEAFF.

The J gene is TRBJ1-2, the V gene TRBV18, with D perhaps TRBD1 (6 bases). The CDR3 has 15 residues. Trimming removed 4 bases from V and 4 bases from J, with 16 bases in between. Per the germline V gene, CDR1 is KGHSH and CDR2 is LQKENI. This CDR3 reads CASSLAKGGAYGYTF. The DNA for the CDR3 is TGTGCCAGCTCACTCGCAAAAGGGGGAGCCTATGGCTACACCTTC.

This clonotype was found a few times. The chain carries TRBV4-1 and TRBJ1-1; TRBD1 is a possible D gene (5 bases). CDR3 length equals 16 residues. Germline CDR1 is MGHRA and CDR2 is YSYEKL. Between the trimmed V and J ends, which lost 2 bases and 5 bases, there was a span of 18 bases. In nucleotides, the CDR3 is TGCGCCAGCAGCCAAAAGGGCGGGGCCCAGGGTACTGAAGCTTTCTTT. Amino acids: CASSQKGGAQGTEAFF.

Within the sample, this clonotype is medium-sized. The chain employs TRBV12-3 or TRBV12-4 and TRBJ2-7, with TRBD1 matching 9 bases. The CDR3 extends over 15 amino acids. The V gene end was trimmed by 3 bases and the J gene end by 3 bases; junction bases not matched to a gene: 6. The CDR3 loop reads CASSFWDRDHYEQYF. For the CDR3, the DNA is TGTGCCAGCAGTTTCTGGGACAGGGATCACTACGAGCAGTACTTC.

This clonotype has more than one count but fewer than ten. The chain uses TRBV6-1 and TRBJ2-4, with D perhaps TRBD1 or TRBD2 (6 bases each). Germline V gene data show CDR1 as MNHNS and CDR2 as SASEGT. The germline V and J ends were trimmed by 8 bases and 0 bases, with 11 bases remaining between them. The CDR3 length is 14 residues. CDR3 DNA sequence: TGTGCCAGCGGGGGGCAGCTAGCCAAAAACATTCAGTACTTC. The encoded protein is CASGGQLAKNIQYF.

This clonotype showed up many times. The chain joins TRBV11-2 to TRBJ1-1, with D unresolved. The CDR3 has 14 residues. From germline, CDR1 is SGHAT and CDR2 FQNNGV. With 1 base removed from V and 0 bases from J, the gap between germline ends came to 6 bases. CDR3: CASSLVSLNTEAFF. CDR3 DNA sequence: TGTGCCAGCAGCTTAGTTTCTCTGAACACTGAAGCTTTCTTT.

The CDR3 region has the DNA TGTGCCAGCAGTAAACTTCCGGGACAGGGGACCGGGGAGCTGTTTTTT. This sequence encodes CASSKLPGQGTGELFF. The chain combines TRBV6-1 with TRBJ2-2, with 10 bases aligning to TRBD1. There are 16 residues in the CDR3. V lost 5 bases and J lost 5; bases outside the gene matches: 8. The germline V gene has CDR1 MNHNS and CDR2 SASEGT.

Ten or more counts support this clonotype. This chain connects TRBV20-1 to TRBJ2-3, with D tentatively TRBD2 (6 bases). V was trimmed by 6 bases and J by 2 bases, leaving 21 bases between them. There are 16 residues in the CDR3. Germline-derived CDR1 and CDR2 are DFQATT and SNEGSKA (reference sequence). Written as DNA, the CDR3 is TGCAGTGCAAACCTTGTTCGCGGGGCGCTCACAGATACGCAGTATTTT. This encodes CSANLVRGALTDTQYF.

This clonotype was seen at least ten times. The chain has TRBV19 and TRBJ1-1, with D tentatively TRBD1 (6 bases). Germline loops: CDR1 LNHDA, CDR2 SQIVND (reference sequence). V lost 4 bases, J lost 5 bases, and 17 bases lay in between. The CDR3 is 15 residues long. CDR3 coding DNA: TGTGCCAGTAGTAAGGGGGAGGGGGGGGCGACTGAAGCTTTCTTT. Encoded protein: CASSKGEGGATEAFF.

The sample holds many counts of this clonotype. The J gene is TRBJ1-6, the V gene TRBV6-5; 7 bases are a match to TRBD1. The CDR3 extends over 16 amino acids. V shed 2 bases and J 10 bases; nucleotides not matched to a gene: 11. CDR1 and CDR2 from the germline V gene are MNHEY and SVGAGI. The CDR3 DNA is TGTGCCAGCAGTTACGGTGTCGGGGACAGTTTATCACCCCTCCACTTT. As protein: CASSYGVGDSLSPLHF.

This clonotype was detected many times. Lacking the conserved final phenylalanine or tryptophan, this CDR3 likely reflects a read error. This chain links TRBV20-1 with TRBJ1-1; weak D call: TRBD1 (5 bases). Trimming removed 2 bases at V and 4 bases at J, with 8 bases between. The germline CDR1 and CDR2 sequences are DFQATT and SNEGSKA (reference sequence). This CDR3 has 12 amino acids. The CDR3 reads CSARSGVTEAFL. DNA of the CDR3: TGCAGTGCTAGATCGGGGGTCACTGAAGCTTTCCTT.

The chain employs TRBV20-1 and TRBJ1-6, with D perhaps TRBD1 (6 bases). This CDR3 is built from 18 residues. Looked up from germline, CDR1 is DFQATT and CDR2 is SNEGSKA (reference sequence). V was pared by 8 bases and J by 0 bases, with 23 bases between. The CDR3 sequence is CSLNSPRGLSSYNSPLHF. The CDR3 region has the DNA TGCAGTCTAAATTCTCCGCGGGGGCTAAGCTCCTATAATTCACCCCTCCACTTT.

V gene TRBV6-1 combines with J gene TRBJ2-5; TRBD1 is a possible D gene (6 bases). The CDR3 loop spans 16 amino acids. Germline CDR1 reads MNHNS; CDR2 reads SASEGT. Trimming pared 5 bases from V and 1 base from J, leaving 17 bases between. CDR3 sequence: CASSLGQLLTQETQYF. The CDR3 DNA reads TGTGCCAGCAGTCTAGGACAGCTCCTTACCCAAGAGACCCAGTACTTC.

The table lists this clonotype with many counts. CDR3 DNA: TGTGCCATCAGTGAGTCGTCCGGGGTCAATCAGCCCCAGCATTTT. It codes for CAISESSGVNQPQHF. The chain carries TRBV10-3 and TRBJ1-5; D remains unclear. The CDR3 contains 15 residues. V was pared by 0 bases and J by 3 bases, with 9 bases between. Germline assignment: CDR1 ENHRY and CDR2 SYGVKD.

This clonotype showed up just a few times. The chain couples TRBV12-3 or TRBV12-4 to TRBJ2-2; perhaps D is TRBD1 or TRBD2 (5 bases each). CDR3 length: 15 amino acids. The V end lost 5 bases, the J end lost 4 bases, and 14 bases lay between the germline ends. CDR3 amino acids: CASSLGTTGTGELFF. CDR3 sequence (DNA): TGTGCCAGCAGTCTAGGGACGACCGGCACCGGGGAGCTGTTTTTT.

This clonotype was observed many times. The chain couples TRBV5-1 to TRBJ2-7, with D hard to call. The CDR3 loop spans 14 amino acids. The germline CDR1 and CDR2 sequences are SGHRS and YFSETQ. The V end was cut by 1 base, the J end by 3 bases, with 11 bases between. CDR3 sequence reads: CASSLTTSYYEQYF. The CDR3 DNA sequence: TGCGCCAGCAGCTTGACAACGAGTTACTACGAGCAGTACTTC.

This clonotype was counted ten times or more. The rearrangement uses TRBV6-2 or TRBV6-3 and TRBJ2-7; D is unclear. V was clipped by 4 bases and J by 2 bases, with 12 bases between them. Germline values: CDR1 MNHEY, CDR2 SVGEGT. CDR3 size: 14 residues. CDR3 in amino acids: CASSSYQKTYEQYF. CDR3 DNA: TGTGCCAGCAGTTCGTATCAGAAAACCTACGAGCAGTACTTC.

This clonotype appeared a few times. The CDR3 loop reads CASSDTDPYEQYF. CDR3 nucleotides: TGCGCCAGCAGTGATACGGATCCCTACGAGCAGTACTTC. The chain has TRBV10-1 and TRBJ2-7, with D hard to call. V gave up 3 bases and J gave up 2 bases, with 8 bases separating them. Germline V gene data show CDR1 as WNHNN and CDR2 as SYGVQD (reference sequence). The CDR3 covers 13 residues.

This clonotype was picked up many times. The rearrangement joins TRBV24-1 to TRBJ2-7; 7 nucleotides align to TRBD2. CDR3 length equals 13 residues. In germline, CDR1 is KGHDR, CDR2 SFDVKD. V was clipped by 5 bases and J by 12 bases; unmatched bases: 12. CDR3 loop: CATSGSSGAPRYF. The CDR3 DNA sequence: TGTGCCACCAGTGGGAGCAGCGGGGCCCCGCGGTACTTC.

This clonotype appeared a few times. This CDR3 reads CASSESAGSYEQYF. CDR3 nucleotide sequence: TGCGCCAGCAGTGAGTCGGCGGGCTCCTACGAGCAGTACTTC. The chain is built from TRBV10-1 and TRBJ2-7; D is possibly TRBD2 (5 bases). CDR1 is WNHNN and CDR2 is SYGVQD in the germline V gene (reference sequence). The CDR3 consists of 14 residues. V gave up 0 bases and J gave up 0 bases, with 6 bases separating them.

This clonotype was seen more than once but under ten times. The chain employs TRBV20-1 and TRBJ2-4; 10 nucleotides align to TRBD1. There are 16 residues in the CDR3. CDR1 is DFQATT, CDR2 SNEGSKA, per germline (reference sequence). With V trimmed by 3 bases and J by 2 bases, 7 bases remained unmatched. The CDR3 loop reads CSASKTGGAPKNIQYF. CDR3 DNA sequence: TGCAGTGCTAGTAAGACAGGGGGCGCCCCCAAAAACATTCAGTACTTC.

This clonotype has ten or more counts. This CDR3 is CASSSQGSQETQYF. CDR3 in DNA: TGCGCCAGCAGCTCGCAGGGGAGTCAAGAGACCCAGTACTTC. The genes are TRBV5-1 and TRBJ2-5, with D possibly matching TRBD1 (6 bases). This CDR3 has 14 amino acids. Trimming shortened V by 3 bases and J by 2 bases, and 11 bases separated the two germline ends. Germline lookup yields CDR1 SGHRS and CDR2 YFSETQ.

This clonotype was detected many times. The chain carries TRBV5-5 and TRBJ1-1, with D perhaps matching TRBD1 (6 bases). The V end lost 3 bases, the J end lost 4 bases, and 13 bases lay between the germline ends. CDR3 length equals 14 residues. From germline, CDR1 is SGHKS and CDR2 YYEKEE (reference sequence). CDR3 amino acids: CASSSGGHPTEAFF. The CDR3, as DNA: TGTGCCAGCAGCTCGGGGGGGCATCCCACTGAAGCTTTCTTT. The whole variable domain, remainder taken from reference TRBV5-5 and TRBJ1-1, is DAGVTQSPTHLIKTRGQQVTLRCSPISGHKSVSWYQQVLGQGPQFIFQYYEKEERGRGNFPDRFSARQFPNYSSELNVNALLLGDSALYLCASSSGGHPTEAFFGQGTRLTVV.

This clonotype was detected ten times or more. V is TRBV2 and J is TRBJ2-2; no reliable D call. V lost 7 bases to trimming and J lost 7 bases, with 13 bases between them. Per the germline V gene, CDR1 is SNHLY and CDR2 is FYNNEI. This CDR3 region has 13 residues. Written as DNA, the CDR3 is TGTGCCAGCATCGCCCACCCGGGCGGGGAGCTGTTTTTT. It encodes CASIAHPGGELFF.